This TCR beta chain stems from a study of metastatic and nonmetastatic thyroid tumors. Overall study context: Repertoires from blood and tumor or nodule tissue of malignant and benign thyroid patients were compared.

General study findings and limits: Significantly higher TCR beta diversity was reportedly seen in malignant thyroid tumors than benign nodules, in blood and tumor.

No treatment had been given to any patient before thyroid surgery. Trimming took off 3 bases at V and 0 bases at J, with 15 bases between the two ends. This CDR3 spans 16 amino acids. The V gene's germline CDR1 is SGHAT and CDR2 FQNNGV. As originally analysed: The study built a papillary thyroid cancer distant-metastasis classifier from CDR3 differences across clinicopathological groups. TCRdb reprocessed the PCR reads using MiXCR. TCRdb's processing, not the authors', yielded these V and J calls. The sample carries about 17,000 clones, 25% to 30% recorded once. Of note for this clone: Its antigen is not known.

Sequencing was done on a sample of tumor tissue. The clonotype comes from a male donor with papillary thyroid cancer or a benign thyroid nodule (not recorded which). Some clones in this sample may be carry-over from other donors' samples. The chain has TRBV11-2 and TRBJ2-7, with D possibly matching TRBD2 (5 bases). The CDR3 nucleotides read TGTGCCAGCAGCTTCCTCAGCGGCCTTACCTCCTACGAGCAGTACTTC. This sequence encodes CASSFLSGLTSYEQYF. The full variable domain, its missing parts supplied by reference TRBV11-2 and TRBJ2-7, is EAGVAQSPRYKIIEKRQSVAFWCNPISGHATLYWYQQILGQGPKLLIQFQNNGVVDDSQLPKDRFSAERLKGVDSTLKIQPAKLEDSAVYLCASSFLSGLTSYEQYFGPGTRLTVT.